The 11 T cell receptor beta chains reported below all come from one sample, sequenced in a study of monozygotic twins with inflammatory bowel disease. Reanalyzing the 5' RACE reads, TCRdb keeps one entry per CDR3 protein, without DNA. This table lists around 47,000 distinct CDR3 sequences. Sequencing was performed on blood. The receptors were sampled from a human donor with ulcerative colitis or Crohn's disease, or a healthy co-twin of an affected twin (not recorded which).

The rearrangement links TRBV6-5 to TRBJ2-5; absent DNA, TCRdb's TRBD1 call cannot be checked. Germline V gene sequence: CDR1 MNHEY, CDR2 SVGAGI. The CDR3 loop spans 16 amino acids. CDR3 loop: CASSWGGAGGMETQYF.

CDR3 sequence: CASSPGASGTGELFF. This chain uses TRBV5-1 with TRBJ2-2. Germline lookup yields CDR1 SGHRS and CDR2 YFSETQ. This CDR3 is built from 15 residues.

This rearrangement joins TRBV10-3 to TRBJ1-5; TCRdb outputs TRBD1, but without DNA this stays unchecked. This CDR3 has 13 amino acids. Looked up from germline, CDR1 is ENHRY and CDR2 is SYGVKD. The CDR3 is CAIRQGANQPQHF.

The genes are TRBV20-1 and TRBJ2-7. The CDR3 spans 12 residues. CDR1 is DFQATT and CDR2 is SNEGSKA in the germline V gene (reference sequence). CDR3 sequence reads: CSAREGSYEQYF.

The chain couples TRBV6-2 or TRBV6-3 to TRBJ1-5; TCRdb's assignment of TRBD1 cannot be checked, as there is no DNA. The CDR3 loop spans 15 amino acids. The germline V gene encodes CDR1 MNHEY and CDR2 SVGEGT. CDR3: CASSSLDRGDQPQHF.

The chain carries TRBV10-2 and TRBJ2-7; TCRdb names TRBD1, which stays unverified in the absence of DNA. In germline, CDR1 is WSHSY, CDR2 SAAADI. The CDR3 has 14 amino acids. CDR3 loop: CASRGGAITYEQYF.

V and J are TRBV19 and TRBJ2-7; the TCRdb call, TRBD1, lacks DNA for checking. The CDR3 has 15 amino acids. The germline V gene encodes CDR1 LNHDA and CDR2 SQIVND (reference sequence). CDR3 loop: CASSIFGTGGYEQYF.

This chain connects TRBV7-9 to TRBJ2-4. This CDR3 is built from 14 residues. Looked up from germline, CDR1 is SEHNR and CDR2 is FQNEAQ (reference sequence). The CDR3 spells CASSSSGAENIQYF.

This chain joins TRBV5-1 and TRBJ2-1. Germline V CDR1 and CDR2: SGHRS, YFSETQ. This CDR3 is 12 amino acids long. The CDR3 protein is CASSLVDNEQFF.

This rearrangement joins TRBV7-2 to TRBJ2-7; TCRdb selects TRBD2, and the lack of DNA leaves this call unchecked. CDR3 length: 16 residues. CDR1 is SGHTA, CDR2 FQGNSA, per germline. The CDR3 here is CASSTDSGGAPYEQYF.

The chain joins TRBV11-2 to TRBJ2-3; TCRdb returns TRBD1, unconfirmable since there is no DNA. CDR1 is SGHAT and CDR2 is FQNNGV in the germline V gene. The CDR3 has 16 residues. The CDR3 sequence is CASSQGSARATDTQYF.